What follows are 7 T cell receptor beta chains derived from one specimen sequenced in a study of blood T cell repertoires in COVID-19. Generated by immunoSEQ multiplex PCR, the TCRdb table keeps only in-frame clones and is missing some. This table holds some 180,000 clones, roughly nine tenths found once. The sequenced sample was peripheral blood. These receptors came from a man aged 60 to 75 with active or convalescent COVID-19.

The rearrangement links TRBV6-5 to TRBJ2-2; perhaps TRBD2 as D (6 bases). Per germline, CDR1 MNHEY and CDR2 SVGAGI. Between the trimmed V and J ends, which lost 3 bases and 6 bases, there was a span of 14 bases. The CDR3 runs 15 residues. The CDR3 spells CASSYADGGAGELFF. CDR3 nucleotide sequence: TGTGCCAGCAGTTATGCCGACGGGGGAGCCGGGGAGCTGTTTTTT.

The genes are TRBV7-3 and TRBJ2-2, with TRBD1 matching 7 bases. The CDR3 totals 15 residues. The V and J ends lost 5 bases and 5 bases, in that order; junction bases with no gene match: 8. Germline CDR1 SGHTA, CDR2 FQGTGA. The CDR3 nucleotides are TGTGCCAGCAGCGTACAGGGGATGCGGACCGGGGAGCTGTTTTTT. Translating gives CASSVQGMRTGELFF.

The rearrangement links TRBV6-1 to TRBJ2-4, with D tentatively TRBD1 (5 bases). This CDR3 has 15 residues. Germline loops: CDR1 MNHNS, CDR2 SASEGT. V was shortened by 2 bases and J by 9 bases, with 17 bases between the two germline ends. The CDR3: CASSEWGPSRGIQYF. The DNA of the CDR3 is TGTGCCAGCAGTGAATGGGGCCCCTCTAGGGGCATTCAGTACTTC.

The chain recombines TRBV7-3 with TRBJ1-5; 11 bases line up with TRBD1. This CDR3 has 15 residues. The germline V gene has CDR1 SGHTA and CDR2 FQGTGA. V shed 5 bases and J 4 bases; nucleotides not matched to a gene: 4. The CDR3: CASSPDRGQNQPQHF. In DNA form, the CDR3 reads TGTGCCAGCAGCCCGGACAGGGGGCAGAATCAGCCCCAGCATTTT.

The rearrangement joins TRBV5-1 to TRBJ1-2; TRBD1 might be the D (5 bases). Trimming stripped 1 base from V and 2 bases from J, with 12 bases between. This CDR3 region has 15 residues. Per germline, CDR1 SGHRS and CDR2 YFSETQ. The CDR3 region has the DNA TGCGCCAGCAGCTTGTATCAGGGTTCCAACTATGGCTACACCTTC. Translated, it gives CASSLYQGSNYGYTF.

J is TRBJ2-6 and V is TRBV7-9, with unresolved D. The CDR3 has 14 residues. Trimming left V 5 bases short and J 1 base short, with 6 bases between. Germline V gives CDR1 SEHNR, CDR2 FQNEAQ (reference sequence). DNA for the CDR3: TGTGCCAGCAGCCCCATGTCTGGGGCCAACGTCCTGACTTTC. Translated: CASSPMSGANVLTF. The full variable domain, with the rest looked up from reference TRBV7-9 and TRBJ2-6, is DTGVSQNPRHKITKRGQNVTFRCDPISEHNRLYWYRQTLGQGPEFLTYFQNEAQLEKSRLLSDRFSAERPKGSFSTLEIQRTEQGDSAMYLCASSPMSGANVLTFGAGSRLTVL.

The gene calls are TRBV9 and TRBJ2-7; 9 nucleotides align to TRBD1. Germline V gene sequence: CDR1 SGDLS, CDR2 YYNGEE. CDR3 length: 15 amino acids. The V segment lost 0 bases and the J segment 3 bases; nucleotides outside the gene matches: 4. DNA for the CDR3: TGTGCCAGCAGCGTAGCTGAGGGACAGGGCTACGAGCAGTACTTC. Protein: CASSVAEGQGYEQYF.